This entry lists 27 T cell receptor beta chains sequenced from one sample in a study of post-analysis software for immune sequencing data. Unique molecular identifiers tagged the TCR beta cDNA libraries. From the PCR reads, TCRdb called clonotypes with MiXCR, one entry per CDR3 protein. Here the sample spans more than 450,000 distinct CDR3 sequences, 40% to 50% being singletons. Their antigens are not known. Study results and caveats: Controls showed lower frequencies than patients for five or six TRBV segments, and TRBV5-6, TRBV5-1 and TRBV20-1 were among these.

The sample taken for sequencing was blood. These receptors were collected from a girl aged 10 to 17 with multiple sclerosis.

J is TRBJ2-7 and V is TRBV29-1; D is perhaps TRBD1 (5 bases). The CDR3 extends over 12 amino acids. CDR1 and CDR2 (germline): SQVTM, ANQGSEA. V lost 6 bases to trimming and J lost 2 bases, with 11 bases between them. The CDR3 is CSVGDSPYEQYF. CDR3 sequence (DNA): TGCAGCGTCGGTGACAGTCCCTACGAGCAGTACTTC.

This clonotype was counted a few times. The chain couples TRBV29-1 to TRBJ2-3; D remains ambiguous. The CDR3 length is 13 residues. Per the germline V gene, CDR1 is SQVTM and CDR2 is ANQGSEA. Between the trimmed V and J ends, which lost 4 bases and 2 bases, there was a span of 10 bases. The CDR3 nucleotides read TGCAGCGTTGGTGGCGGCCACACAGATACGCAGTATTTT. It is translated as CSVGGGHTDTQYF.

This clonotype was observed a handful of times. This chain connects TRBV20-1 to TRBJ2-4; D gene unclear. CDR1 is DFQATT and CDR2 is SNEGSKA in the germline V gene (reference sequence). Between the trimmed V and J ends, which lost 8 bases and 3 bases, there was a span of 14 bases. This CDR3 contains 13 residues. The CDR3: CSPFDTNKNIQYF. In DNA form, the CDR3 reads TGCAGTCCCTTTGACACCAACAAAAACATTCAGTACTTC.

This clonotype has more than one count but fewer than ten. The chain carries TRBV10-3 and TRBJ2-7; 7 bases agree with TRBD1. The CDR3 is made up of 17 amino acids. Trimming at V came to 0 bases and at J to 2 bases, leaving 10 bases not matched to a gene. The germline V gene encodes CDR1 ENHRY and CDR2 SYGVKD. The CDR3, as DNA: TGTGCCATCAGTGAGTCGTTCGGGACAGCAACGACCTACGAGCAGTACTTC. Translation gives CAISESFGTATTYEQYF.

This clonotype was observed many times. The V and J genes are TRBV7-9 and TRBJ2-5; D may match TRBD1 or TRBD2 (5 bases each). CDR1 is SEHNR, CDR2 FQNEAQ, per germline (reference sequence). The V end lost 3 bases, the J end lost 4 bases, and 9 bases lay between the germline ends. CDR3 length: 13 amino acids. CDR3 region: CASSLGRAETQYF. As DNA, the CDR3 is TGTGCCAGCAGCTTGGGACGGGCAGAGACCCAGTACTTC.

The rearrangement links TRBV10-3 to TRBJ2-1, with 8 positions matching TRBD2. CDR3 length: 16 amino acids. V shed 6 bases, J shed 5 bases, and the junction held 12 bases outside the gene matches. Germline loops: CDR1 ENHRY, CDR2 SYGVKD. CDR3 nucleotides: TGTGCCATCAGCTCCCCGGGGGGGTCCCGAAACAATGAGCAGTTCTTC. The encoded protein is CAISSPGGSRNNEQFF.

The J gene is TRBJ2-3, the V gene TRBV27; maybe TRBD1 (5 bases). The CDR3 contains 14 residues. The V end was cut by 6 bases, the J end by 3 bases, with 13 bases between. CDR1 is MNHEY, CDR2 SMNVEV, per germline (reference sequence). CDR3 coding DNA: TGTGCCAGCAGCAGGCTTCAGGGTACAGATACGCAGTATTTT. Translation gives CASSRLQGTDTQYF.

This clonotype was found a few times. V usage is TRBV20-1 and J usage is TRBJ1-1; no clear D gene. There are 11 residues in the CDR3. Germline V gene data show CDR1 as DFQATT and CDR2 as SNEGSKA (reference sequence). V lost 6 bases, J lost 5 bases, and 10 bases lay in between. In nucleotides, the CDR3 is TGCAGTGCCGAGGGTCGGACTGAAGCTTTCTTT. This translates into CSAEGRTEAFF.

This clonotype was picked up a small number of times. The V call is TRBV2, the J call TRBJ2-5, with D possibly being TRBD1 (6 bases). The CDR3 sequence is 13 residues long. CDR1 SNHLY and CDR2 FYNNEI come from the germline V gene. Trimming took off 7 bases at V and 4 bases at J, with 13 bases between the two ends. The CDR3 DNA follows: TGTGCCAGCAACAGGGAACCCCCAGAGACCCAGTACTTC. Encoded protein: CASNREPPETQYF.

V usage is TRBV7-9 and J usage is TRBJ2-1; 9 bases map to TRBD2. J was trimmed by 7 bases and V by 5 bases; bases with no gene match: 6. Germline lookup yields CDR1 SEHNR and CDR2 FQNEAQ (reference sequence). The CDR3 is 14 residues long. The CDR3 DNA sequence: TGTGCCAGCAGCGGGCCGGGACTAGCTAATGAGCAGTTCTTC. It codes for CASSGPGLANEQFF.

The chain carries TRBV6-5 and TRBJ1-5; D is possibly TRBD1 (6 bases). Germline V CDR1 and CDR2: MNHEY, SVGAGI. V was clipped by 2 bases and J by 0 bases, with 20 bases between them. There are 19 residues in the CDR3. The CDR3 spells CASSYGGRGPRYSNQPQHF. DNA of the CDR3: TGTGCCAGCAGTTACGGGGGCAGGGGCCCTAGGTATAGCAATCAGCCCCAGCATTTT.

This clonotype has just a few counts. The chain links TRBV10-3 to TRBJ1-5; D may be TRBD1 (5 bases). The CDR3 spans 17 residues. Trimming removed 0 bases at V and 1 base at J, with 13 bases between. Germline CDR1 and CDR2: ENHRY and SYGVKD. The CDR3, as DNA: TGTGCCATCAGTGAGTCGAAGCGGGGCAGGAGCAATCAGCCCCAGCATTTT. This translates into CAISESKRGRSNQPQHF.

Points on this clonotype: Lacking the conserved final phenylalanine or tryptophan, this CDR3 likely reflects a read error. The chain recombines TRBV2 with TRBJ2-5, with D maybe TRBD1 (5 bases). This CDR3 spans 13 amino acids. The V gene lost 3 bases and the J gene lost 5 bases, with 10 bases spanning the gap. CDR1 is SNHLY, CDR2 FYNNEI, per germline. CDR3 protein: CASSDLQGETQYV. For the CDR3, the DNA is TGTGCCAGCAGTGATCTCCAGGGTGAGACCCAGTACGTC.

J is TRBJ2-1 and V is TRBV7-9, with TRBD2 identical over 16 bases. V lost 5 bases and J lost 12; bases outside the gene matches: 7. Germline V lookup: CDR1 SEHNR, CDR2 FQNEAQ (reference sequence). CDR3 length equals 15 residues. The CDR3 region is CASSVGTSGRAVQFF. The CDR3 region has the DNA TGTGCCAGCAGCGTGGGGACTAGCGGGAGGGCCGTGCAGTTCTTC.

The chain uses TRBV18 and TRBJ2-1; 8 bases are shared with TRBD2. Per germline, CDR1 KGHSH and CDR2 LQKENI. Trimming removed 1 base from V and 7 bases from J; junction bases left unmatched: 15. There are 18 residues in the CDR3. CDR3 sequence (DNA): TGTGCCAGCTCACCACTCCGTCCTTCGGGCGGGGGGCGGAATGAGCAGTTCTTC. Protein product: CASSPLRPSGGGRNEQFF.

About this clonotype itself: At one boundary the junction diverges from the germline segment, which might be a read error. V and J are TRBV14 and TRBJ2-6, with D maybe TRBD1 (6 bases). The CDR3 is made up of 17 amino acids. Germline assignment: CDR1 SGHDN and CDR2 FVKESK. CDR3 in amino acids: CASSRDLTGFGANVPTF. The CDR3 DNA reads TGTGCCAGCAGCCGAGACCTAACAGGGTTCGGGGCCAACGTCCCGACTTTC.

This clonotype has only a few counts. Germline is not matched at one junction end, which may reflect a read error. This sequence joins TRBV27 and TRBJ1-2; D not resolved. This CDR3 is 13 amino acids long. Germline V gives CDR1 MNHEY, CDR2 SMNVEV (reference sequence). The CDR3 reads CAGSLSSYYGYTF. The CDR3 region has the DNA TGTGCCGGCAGTTTATCCTCGTACTATGGCTACACCTTC.

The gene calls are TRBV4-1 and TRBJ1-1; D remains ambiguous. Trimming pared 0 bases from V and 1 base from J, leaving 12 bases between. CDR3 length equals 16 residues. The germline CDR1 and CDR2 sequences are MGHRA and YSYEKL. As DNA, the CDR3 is TGCGCCAGCAGCCAAGATCGACGGTACGCGAACACTGAAGCTTTCTTT. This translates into CASSQDRRYANTEAFF.

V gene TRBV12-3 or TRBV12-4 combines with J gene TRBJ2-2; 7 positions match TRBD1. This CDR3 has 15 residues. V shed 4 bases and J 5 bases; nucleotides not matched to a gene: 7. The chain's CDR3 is CASSSGTVQTGELFF. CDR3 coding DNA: TGTGCCAGCAGTTCCGGGACAGTTCAAACCGGGGAGCTGTTTTTT.

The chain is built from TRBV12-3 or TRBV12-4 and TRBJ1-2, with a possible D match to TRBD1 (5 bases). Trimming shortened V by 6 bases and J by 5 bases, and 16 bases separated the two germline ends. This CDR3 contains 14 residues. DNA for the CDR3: TGTGCCAGCAGGCTCAGCCGGGCAGGGTATGGCTACACCTTC. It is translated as CASRLSRAGYGYTF.

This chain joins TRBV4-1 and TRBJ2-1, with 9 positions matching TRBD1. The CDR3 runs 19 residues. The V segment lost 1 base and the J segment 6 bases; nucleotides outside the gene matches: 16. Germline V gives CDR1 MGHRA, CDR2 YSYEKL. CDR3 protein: CASSQGLFRNRGRRNEQFF. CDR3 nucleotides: TGCGCCAGCAGCCAAGGATTATTTAGAAACAGGGGGCGCCGCAATGAGCAGTTCTTC.

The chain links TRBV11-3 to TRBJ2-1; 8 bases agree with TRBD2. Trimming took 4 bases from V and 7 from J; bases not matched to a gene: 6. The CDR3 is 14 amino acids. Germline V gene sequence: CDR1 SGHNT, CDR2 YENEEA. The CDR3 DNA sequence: TGTGCCAGCAGCTACAGCGGACTAGCAAATGAGCAGTTCTTC. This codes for CASSYSGLANEQFF. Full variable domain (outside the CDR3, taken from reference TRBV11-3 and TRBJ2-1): EAGVVQSPRYKIIEKKQPVAFWCNPISGHNTLYWYLQNLGQGPELLIRYENEEAVDDSQLPKDRFSAERLKGVDSTLKIQPAELGDSAVYLCASSYSGLANEQFFGPGTRLTVL.

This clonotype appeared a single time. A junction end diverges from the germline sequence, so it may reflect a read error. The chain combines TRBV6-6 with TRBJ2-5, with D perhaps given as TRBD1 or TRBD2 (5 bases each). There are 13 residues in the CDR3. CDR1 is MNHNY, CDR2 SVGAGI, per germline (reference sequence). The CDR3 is CTSSRLGVNEQYF. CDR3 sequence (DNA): TGTACCAGCAGTCGCTTGGGGGTCAATGAGCAGTACTTC.

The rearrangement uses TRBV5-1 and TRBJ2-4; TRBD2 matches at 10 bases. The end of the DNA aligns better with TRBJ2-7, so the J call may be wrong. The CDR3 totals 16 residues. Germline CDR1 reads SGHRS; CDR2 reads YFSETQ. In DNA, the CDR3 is TGCGCCAGCAGCGGGCTAGCGGGAGCTCTTCCCTACGAGCAGTACTTC. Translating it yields CASSGLAGALPYEQYF.

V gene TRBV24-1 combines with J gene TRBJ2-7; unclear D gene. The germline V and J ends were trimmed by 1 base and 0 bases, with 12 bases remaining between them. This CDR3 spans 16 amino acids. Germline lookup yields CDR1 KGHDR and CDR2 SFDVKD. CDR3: CATSDFGRVYSYEQYF. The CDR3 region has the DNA TGTGCCACCAGTGATTTCGGAAGGGTCTACTCCTACGAGCAGTACTTC.

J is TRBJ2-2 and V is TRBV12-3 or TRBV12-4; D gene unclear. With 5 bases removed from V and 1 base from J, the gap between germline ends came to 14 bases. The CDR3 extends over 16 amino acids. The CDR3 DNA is TGTGCCAGCAGTCCCCTGGGTAGCCGGAACACCGGGGAGCTGTTTTTT. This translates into CASSPLGSRNTGELFF.

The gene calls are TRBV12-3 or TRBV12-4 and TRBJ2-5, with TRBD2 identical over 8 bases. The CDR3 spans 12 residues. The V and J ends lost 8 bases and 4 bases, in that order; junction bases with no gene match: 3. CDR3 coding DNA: TGTGCCAGCGGTCTAGCGGGAGAGACCCAGTACTTC. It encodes CASGLAGETQYF.